The 9 T cell receptor beta chains given below trace back to one sample, sequenced in a study of blood T cell repertoires in COVID-19. TCRdb's copy holds only in-frame clones and misses some; the assay was immunoSEQ multiplex PCR. The profile shows some 150,000 clones, over 65% of them singletons. Sequenced input: peripheral blood. The receptors were sampled from an older man with acute or convalescent COVID-19.

J is TRBJ2-5 and V is TRBV5-3; perhaps TRBD2 as D (5 bases). TRBV5-3 is designated an ORF whose function remains uncertain. Trimming stripped 5 bases from V and 5 bases from J, with 19 bases between. The CDR3 covers 15 residues. The CDR3 coding sequence is TGTGCCAGAAGTCTCCCGGCGAGGGTCAGGGAGACCCAGTACTTC. Translation: CARSLPARVRETQYF.

V and J are TRBV5-1 and TRBJ2-5; D might be TRBD1 (6 bases). Germline V gene lookup returns CDR1 SGHRS and CDR2 YFSETQ. The CDR3 loop spans 13 amino acids. V lost 4 bases and J 3 bases, leaving 10 bases between the germline ends. The CDR3 protein is CASSLDRKETQYF. Here the CDR3 DNA reads TGCGCCAGCAGCCTGGACAGAAAAGAGACCCAGTACTTC. Full variable domain (rest looked up from reference TRBV5-1 and TRBJ2-5): KAGVTQTPRYLIKTRGQQVTLSCSPISGHRSVSWYQQTPGQGLQFLFEYFSETQRNKGNFPGRFSGRQFSNSRSEMNVSTLELGDSALYLCASSLDRKETQYFGPGTRLLVL.

The gene calls are TRBV11-2 and TRBJ2-3, with TRBD1 identical over 7 bases. The CDR3 spans 16 residues. The trim removed 4 bases at V and 0 bases at J, leaving 7 bases unmatched. Per germline, CDR1 SGHAT and CDR2 FQNNGV. CDR3: CASSSGTATSTDTQYF. Here the CDR3 DNA reads TGTGCCAGCAGCTCGGGGACAGCTACTAGCACAGATACGCAGTATTTT.

The chain links TRBV6-6 to TRBJ2-2; possibly TRBD1 for D (5 bases). The length of the CDR3 is 13 residues. Between the trimmed V and J ends, which lost 7 bases and 1 base, there was a span of 7 bases. Looked up from germline, CDR1 is MNHNY and CDR2 is SVGAGI (reference sequence). The CDR3 sequence: CASNQGNTGELFF. CDR3 DNA sequence: TGTGCCAGCAACCAGGGGAACACCGGGGAGCTGTTTTTT.

The chain has TRBV5-6 and TRBJ1-4; 9 bases align to TRBD1. Trimming removed 5 bases from V and 6 bases from J; junction bases left unmatched: 5. Germline CDR1 reads SGHDT; CDR2 reads YYEEEE. CDR3 length equals 14 residues. The CDR3 here is CASSPGQGDEKLFF. CDR3 sequence (DNA): TGTGCCAGCAGTCCGGGACAGGGTGATGAAAAACTGTTTTTT. The complete variable domain, with remaining parts taken from reference TRBV5-6 and TRBJ1-4, reads DAGVTQSPTHLIKTRGQQVTLRCSPKSGHDTVSWYQQALGQGPQFIFQYYEEEERQRGNFPDRFSGHQFPNYSSELNVNALLLGDSALYLCASSPGQGDEKLFFGSGTQLSVL.

The chain combines TRBV10-2 with TRBJ2-1; TRBD1 agrees at 10 bases. Germline CDR1 is WSHSY and CDR2 is SAAADI. This CDR3 region has 16 residues. Losses at the gene ends were 6 bases for V and 4 bases for J; bases not matched to a gene: 9. CDR3 region: CASSDTGTGDYNEQFF. For the CDR3, the DNA is TGCGCCAGCAGCGATACCGGGACAGGGGATTACAATGAGCAGTTCTTC.

This clone turned up a few times. This chain connects TRBV19 to TRBJ1-1, with a possible D match to TRBD1 (6 bases). Germline V gene sequence: CDR1 LNHDA, CDR2 SQIVND (reference sequence). V lost 8 bases and J lost 0, with 10 bases in between. This CDR3 region has 13 residues. The CDR3 reads CASYRDMNTEAFF. The CDR3 bases are TGTGCCAGTTACAGGGACATGAACACTGAAGCTTTCTTT.

V gene TRBV23-1 combines with J gene TRBJ1-5, with a weak D call TRBD1 (6 bases). TRBV23-1 is an open reading frame, and its role is uncertain. V lost 2 bases and J 0 bases, leaving 11 bases between the germline ends. The CDR3 has 16 amino acids. This CDR3 reads CASSQLQGASNQPQHF. As DNA, the CDR3 is TGCGCCAGCAGTCAACTACAGGGAGCTAGCAATCAGCCCCAGCATTTT.

The chain combines TRBV6-5 with TRBJ2-5; D remains ambiguous. Trimming left V 4 bases short and J 5 bases short, with 11 bases between. Germline V gene lookup returns CDR1 MNHEY and CDR2 SVGAGI. The CDR3 is made up of 13 amino acids. This CDR3 reads CASSWALGETQYF. For the CDR3, the DNA is TGTGCCAGCAGTTGGGCCCTTGGGGAGACCCAGTACTTC.